The 18 T cell receptor beta chains given below trace back to one sample, sequenced in a study of blood T cell repertoires in COVID-19. The data were produced by immunoSEQ multiplex PCR, yet TCRdb's version contains in-frame clones alone and is incomplete. The table has about 220,000 clones, about 86% seen once. Sequences were obtained from peripheral blood. These receptors came from a woman aged 45-65 years with COVID-19, enrolled during active disease.

V is TRBV9 and J is TRBJ2-3; TRBD1 aligns across 7 bases. This CDR3 is 16 amino acids long. V shed 4 bases and J 4 bases; nucleotides not matched to a gene: 12. Germline-derived CDR1 and CDR2 are SGDLS and YYNGEE. DNA of the CDR3: TGTGCCAGCAGCTTCAGCGGCGGGCAGGGGGCAGATACGCAGTATTTT. It specifies CASSFSGGQGADTQYF.

This sequence joins TRBV28 and TRBJ1-2; 8 bases are shared with TRBD1. CDR1 is MDHEN and CDR2 is SYDVKM in the germline V gene. The CDR3 runs to 15 residues. V was pared by 6 bases and J by 0 bases, with 6 bases of the junction left unmatched. In DNA, the CDR3 is TGTGCCAGCAGGGGGACAGGAGACGCTAACTATGGCTACACCTTC. It is translated as CASRGTGDANYGYTF.

V is TRBV5-6 and J is TRBJ2-7; weak D call: TRBD2 (5 bases). The germline V gene has CDR1 SGHDT and CDR2 YYEEEE. The CDR3 is made up of 13 amino acids. Between the trimmed V and J ends, which lost 2 bases and 2 bases, there was a span of 8 bases. The CDR3 protein is CASSFRGPYEQYV. As DNA, the CDR3 is TGTGCCAGCAGCTTCAGAGGGCCCTACGAGCAGTACGTC.

This clone was seen only a few times. The chain has TRBV3-1 (or the pseudogene TRBV3-2) and TRBJ2-2; D is possibly TRBD2 (5 bases). This CDR3 spans 13 amino acids. CDR1 is LGHDT, CDR2 YNNKEL, per germline (reference sequence). Trimming shortened V by 4 bases and J by 6 bases, and 9 bases separated the two germline ends. CDR3 in DNA: TGTGCCAGCAGCCTAACCGGGGCCGGGGAGCTGTTTTTT. This codes for CASSLTGAGELFF.

Notes on this clone: A read error may produce the germline difference seen at one junction end. The J gene is TRBJ1-2, the V gene TRBV9; weak D call: TRBD1 (5 bases). This CDR3 spans 13 amino acids. Per germline, CDR1 SGDLS and CDR2 YYNGEE. This CDR3 is CASSTGQGYGYTF. DNA of the CDR3: TGTGCCAGCAGCACCGGACAAGGCTATGGTTACACCTTC.

The V gene is TRBV5-5, the J gene TRBJ1-6, with D possibly matching TRBD1 (5 bases). Between the trimmed V and J ends, which lost 2 bases and 5 bases, there was a span of 8 bases. CDR1 is SGHKS and CDR2 is YYEKEE in the germline V gene (reference sequence). The CDR3 contains 14 residues. The CDR3 DNA sequence: TGTGCCAGCAGCTTCGACAGCAATAATTCACCCCTCCACTTT. Its translation is CASSFDSNNSPLHF.

This clone was observed a single time. The CDR3 nucleotides are TGTGCCAGCAGACCTACATACGACGGGGTGGGGCAGTACGTC. It translates to CASRPTYDGVGQYV. This chain uses TRBV6-2 or TRBV6-3 with TRBJ2-7; TRBD2 might be the D (5 bases). The CDR3 loop spans 14 amino acids. V lost 6 bases and J 9 bases, leaving 21 bases between the germline ends. CDR1 MNHEY and CDR2 SVGEGT come from the germline V gene.

The V call is TRBV15, the J call TRBJ1-2; TRBD1 agrees at 7 bases. Germline CDR1 reads LNHNV; CDR2 reads YYDKDF (reference sequence). V dropped 8 bases and J dropped 6; count of bases not matched to a gene: 6. This CDR3 contains 12 residues. The CDR3 loop is CATERQGHGYTF. CDR3 bases: TGTGCCACCGAACGACAGGGCCATGGCTACACCTTC.

V and J are TRBV6-2 or TRBV6-3 and TRBJ2-5; 14 bases align to TRBD2. The germline CDR1 and CDR2 sequences are MNHEY and SVGEGT. The ends lost 1 base at V and 5 bases at J; junction bases unmatched: 12. The CDR3 extends over 19 amino acids. CDR3 nucleotides: TGTGCCAGCAGTTACTTAGCCCTGACTAGCGGGGGGGGGAAGGAGACCCAGTACTTC. Its protein product is CASSYLALTSGGGKETQYF.

The rearrangement uses TRBV9 and TRBJ1-3, with D possibly matching TRBD1 (5 bases). The CDR3 is made up of 15 amino acids. The germline CDR1 and CDR2 sequences are SGDLS and YYNGEE. Trimming stripped 3 bases from V and 0 bases from J, with 10 bases between. The CDR3 protein is CASSGPGFSGNTIYF. The CDR3 nucleotides read TGTGCCAGCAGCGGACCAGGGTTCTCTGGAAACACCATATATTTT.

This clone has a single count. The J gene is TRBJ2-5, the V gene TRBV19; D is perhaps TRBD1 (7 bases). V dropped 8 bases and J dropped 1 base, with 14 bases sitting between them. Germline lookup yields CDR1 LNHDA and CDR2 SQIVND (reference sequence). The length of the CDR3 is 14 residues. CDR3 in DNA: TGTGCCAGTGGCCCCAGGGGGGTCCAAGAGACCCAGTACTTC. This codes for CASGPRGVQETQYF.

The chain couples TRBV5-4 to TRBJ2-7, with D perhaps TRBD2 (5 bases). V dropped 0 bases and J dropped 5 bases, with 15 bases sitting between them. CDR3 length: 15 residues. In germline, CDR1 is SGHNT, CDR2 YYREEE (reference sequence). CDR3 protein: CASSLAGGLVHEQYF. CDR3 sequence (DNA): TGTGCCAGCAGCTTGGCTGGCGGGTTGGTGCACGAGCAGTACTTC.

The sample holds a few counts of this clone. The V and J genes are TRBV20-1 and TRBJ2-1, with 11 bases matching TRBD2. The V and J ends lost 3 bases and 4 bases, in that order; junction bases with no gene match: 5. CDR3 length: 15 amino acids. CDR1 is DFQATT and CDR2 is SNEGSKA in the germline V gene (reference sequence). The CDR3 nucleotides are TGCAGTGCTAGTAGGTCTAGCGGGGGGTACAATGAGCAGTTCTTC. This codes for CSASRSSGGYNEQFF.

The J gene is TRBJ2-7, the V gene TRBV2; possible D gene TRBD1, 6 bases. Germline CDR1 is SNHLY and CDR2 is FYNNEI. V lost 6 bases and J lost 1, with 7 bases in between. The CDR3 covers 12 residues. For the CDR3, the DNA is TGTGCCAGCAGAACAGGGTCCTACGAGCAGTACGTC. This sequence encodes CASRTGSYEQYV.

Here the CDR3 reads CASSLTAGQGANYGYTF. In DNA form, the CDR3 reads TGTGCCAGCAGCTTAACGGCCGGACAGGGAGCTAACTATGGCTACACCTTC. V usage is TRBV7-3 and J usage is TRBJ1-2; 8 bases align to TRBD1. V lost 0 bases to trimming and J lost 0 bases; unmatched junction nucleotides: 6. CDR3 length: 17 residues. In germline, CDR1 is SGHTA, CDR2 FQGTGA. Full variable domain (remainder filled in from reference TRBV7-3 and TRBJ1-2): GAGVSQTPSNKVTEKGKYVELRCDPISGHTALYWYRQSLGQGPEFLIYFQGTGAADDSGLPNDRFFAVRPEGSVSTLKIQRTERGDSAVYLCASSLTAGQGANYGYTFGSGTRLTVV.

The chain uses TRBV7-9 and TRBJ1-1, with D perhaps matching TRBD1 (6 bases). Trimming cost V 5 bases and J 4 bases, with 14 bases left between them. The V gene's germline CDR1 is SEHNR and CDR2 FQNEAQ (reference sequence). The CDR3 is made up of 14 amino acids. This chain's CDR3 is CASSEGGGSTEAFF. The CDR3, as DNA: TGTGCCAGCAGCGAGGGGGGAGGGTCCACTGAAGCTTTCTTT.

This chain links TRBV5-6 with TRBJ1-6; D possibly corresponds to TRBD1 (5 bases). This CDR3 has 16 amino acids. Germline lookup yields CDR1 SGHDT and CDR2 YYEEEE. The ends were cut back, 2 bases at V and 0 bases at J, with 9 bases in the middle. The CDR3 region is CASSFFQGSYNSPLHF. The CDR3 region has the DNA TGTGCCAGCAGCTTTTTCCAGGGCTCCTATAATTCACCCCTCCACTTT.

This clone was counted a single time. V and J are TRBV13 and TRBJ2-1, with 9 bases fitting TRBD1. The CDR3 is 16 amino acids. Germline CDR1 reads PRHDT; CDR2 reads FYEKMQ (reference sequence). Trimming at V came to 5 bases and at J to 5 bases, leaving 10 bases not matched to a gene. CDR3 region: CASSPQGQGTDNEQFF. DNA for the CDR3: TGTGCCAGCAGCCCCCAGGGACAGGGAACTGACAATGAGCAGTTCTTC.